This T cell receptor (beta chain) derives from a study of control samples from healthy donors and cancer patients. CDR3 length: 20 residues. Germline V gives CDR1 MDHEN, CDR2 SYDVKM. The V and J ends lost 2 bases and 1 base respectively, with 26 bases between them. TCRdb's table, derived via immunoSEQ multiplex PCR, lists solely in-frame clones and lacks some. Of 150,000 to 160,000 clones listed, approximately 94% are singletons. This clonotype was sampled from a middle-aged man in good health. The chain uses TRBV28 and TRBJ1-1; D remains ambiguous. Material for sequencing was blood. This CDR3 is CASSLITLTSDGLGNTEAFF. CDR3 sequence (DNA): TGTGCCAGCAGTTTAATCACTCTAACCTCGGACGGTCTCGGGAACACTGAAGCTTTCTTT.